This TCR beta chain emerged from a study of cytomegalovirus exposure and HLA in healthy donors. Findings of the study overall: Later analysis found that TCR beta chains associated with HLA were more clonally expanded than other, equally common chains. A reported reduction in N-insertions relative to the approximately 670-donor mean was seen in an Asian-associated ancestry cluster in a later analysis. A list of approximately 160 TCR beta chains associated with cytomegalovirus was given. TCR association rates varied by HLA locus in a later analysis, with DRB1 highest and HLA-C lowest.

About this clone itself: Its antigen is undetermined.

PCR amplification relied on 60 Vbeta primers (plus 13 Jbeta primers). Method: immunoSEQ multiplex PCR; TCRdb's copy keeps in-frame clones and lacks some. Here the sample spans around 190,000 clones, 65% to 85% being singletons. Germline lookup yields CDR1 SGHDN and CDR2 FVKESK. This CDR3 has 11 amino acids. The V end was cut by 5 bases, the J end by 8 bases, with 9 bases between. The sample was PBMCs. V is TRBV14 and J is TRBJ1-2, with no clear D. The origin of this receptor is a man in his sixties in good health and CMV-seronegative. The CDR3 loop is CASSAARGYTF. The CDR3 DNA is TGTGCCAGCAGCGCTGCGAGGGGCTACACCTTC. Variable domain in full (rest from reference TRBV14 and TRBJ1-2): EAGVTQFPSHSVIEKGQTVTLRCDPISGHDNLYWYRRVMGKEIKFLLHFVKESKQDESGMPNNRFLAERTGGTYSTLKVQPAELEDSGVYFCASSAARGYTFGSGTRLTVV.